This is a list of T cell receptor beta chains from one sample in a study of cytomegalovirus exposure and HLA in healthy donors. Produced via immunoSEQ multiplex PCR; TCRdb's table is partial and in-frame only. The sample records approximately 71,000 clones, about three quarters being singletons. Material for sequencing was PBMCs. The receptors were gathered from a woman aged 40-49 years in good health and CMV-seropositive. Each CDR3 is given with its conserved first and last residue. Each record gives: J gene, V gene, clone size, CDR3 protein. Some rows have no size entry. The others give once, few or many, or a class for an expanded clone.

>TRBJ2-3|TRBV7-9|-
CASSLLGQGINTQYF
>TRBJ2-7|TRBV11-2|-
CASSLDSVAGDYEQYF
>TRBJ1-3|TRBV5-1|-
CASSLMWNYGTRGIGDTIYF
>TRBJ2-2|TRBV27|-
CASSVRDYAGELFF
>TRBJ1-5|TRBV5-1|few
CASSFGTADGMWAQHF
>TRBJ2-1|TRBV6-5|-
CASSSPPFNNEQFF
>TRBJ2-7|TRBV2|-
CASSLQGFSYEQYF
>TRBJ2-1|TRBV6-5|-
CASSRSGTAYNEQFF
>TRBJ2-2|TRBV6-6|-
CATRAGELFF
>TRBJ2-7|TRBV5-5|few
CASSGERTGGSYEQYF
>TRBJ2-4|TRBV4-1|-
CASSQEGQGVAKNIQYF
>TRBJ1-2|TRBV5-1|-
CASTLDPGYGYTF
>TRBJ1-2|TRBV4-2|few
CASSQASTRGYGYTF
>TRBJ1-1|TRBV27|-
CASSWGRGSTEAFF
>TRBJ2-1|TRBV7-2|-
CASSLEAFRSSYNEQFF
>TRBJ1-6|TRBV5-6|-
CASSSDTGDFNSPLHF
>TRBJ1-4|TRBV7-2|-
CASSLHDRGEGGKLFF
>TRBJ2-2|TRBV5-1|-
CASSLGGSSAGELFF
>TRBJ2-5|TRBV6-1|-
CASSEGWQGGKETQYF
>TRBJ1-6|TRBV5-4|-
CASSLDPPRGPPLHF
>TRBJ2-7|TRBV6-5|-
CASIKRGTYEQYF
>TRBJ2-2|TRBV21-1|-
CASSKEGGAIAGELFF
>-|TRBV6-5|-
CASKSTYEQYF
>TRBJ2-3|TRBV4-1|-
CASSQDITEADTQYF
>TRBJ2-5|TRBV5-1|-
CASSLWGEEGETQYF
>TRBJ2-1|TRBV15|-
CATSRDWRGNEQFF
>TRBJ1-1|TRBV2|once
CASLRKNTEAFF
>TRBJ1-4|TRBV5-6|-
CASSFKTGARNGKLFF
>TRBJ1-5|TRBV2|-
CASSGGTLNQPQHF
>TRBJ2-5|TRBV5-4|-
CASSSAGGPPWETQYF
>TRBJ1-2|TRBV6-5|-
CASSYSKVDRPHTF
>TRBJ1-5|TRBV7-9|-
CASSAGRINQPQHF
>TRBJ2-1|TRBV19|-
CAGAGGKTYNEQFF
>TRBJ2-5|TRBV19|-
CASSIVATGSETQYF
>TRBJ2-7|TRBV5-1|-
CASSRTPDREQYF
>TRBJ2-7|TRBV18|-
CASSPDRRTTYEQYF
>TRBJ1-4|TRBV5-1|-
CASSGSPQTTNEKLFF
>TRBJ1-3|TRBV6-5|-
CASTAGGTIYF
>TRBJ2-7|TRBV7-9|-
CASSQLTLAGSYEQYF
>TRBJ1-1|TRBV29-1|-
CSASGVAVEAFF
>TRBJ1-6|TRBV30|-
CAWPGSPLHF
>TRBJ2-5|TRBV7-3|-
CASSLTGSGIGETQYF
>TRBJ1-4|TRBV5-1|few
CASSLDGQGGEKLFF
>TRBJ1-5|TRBV5-1|-
CASSLSQGDQPQHF
>TRBJ2-2|TRBV7-2|-
CASSLWAGGRTGELFF
>TRBJ2-5|TRBV5-1|-
CASSGGTGQETQYF
>TRBJ1-2|TRBV30|-
CAWRTDSWNYGYTF
>TRBJ1-1|TRBV5-1|-
CASSFAGGVRTEAFF